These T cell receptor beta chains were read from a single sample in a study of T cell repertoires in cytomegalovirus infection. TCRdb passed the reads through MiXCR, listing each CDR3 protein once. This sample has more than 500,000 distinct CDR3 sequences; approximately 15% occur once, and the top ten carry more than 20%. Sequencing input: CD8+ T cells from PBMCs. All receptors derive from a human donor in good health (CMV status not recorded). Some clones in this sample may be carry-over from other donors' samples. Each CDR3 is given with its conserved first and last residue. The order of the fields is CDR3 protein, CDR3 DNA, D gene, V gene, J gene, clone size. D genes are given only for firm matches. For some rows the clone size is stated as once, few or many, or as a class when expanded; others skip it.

CDR3: CASSPGTGKTEAFF
DNA: TGCGCCAGCAGCCCCGGGACAGGGAAGACTGAAGCTTTCTTT
D: TRBD1
V: TRBV4-1
J: TRBJ1-1
size: few

CDR3: CATSRREGEAGELFF
DNA: TGTGCCACCAGCCGGCGCGAGGGGGAGGCCGGGGAGCTGTTTTTT
D: .
V: TRBV15
J: TRBJ2-2
size: .

CDR3: CASSLWQGAEAFF
DNA: TGTGCCAGCAGCTTGTGGCAGGGGGCTGAAGCTTTCTTT
D: TRBD1
V: TRBV5-4
J: TRBJ1-1
size: .

CDR3: CASSLQGRQSDEQYF
DNA: TGTGCCAGCAGCTTACAGGGTCGTCAGTCCGACGAGCAGTACTTC
D: .
V: TRBV11-1
J: TRBJ2-7
size: many

CDR3: CASSVEASSTDTQYF
DNA: TGTGCCAGCAGCGTAGAGGCTTCTAGCACAGATACGCAGTATTTT
D: .
V: TRBV9
J: TRBJ2-3
size: .

CDR3: CASSSGVLAKRNTGELFF
DNA: TGTGCCAGCAGCTCCGGTGTGCTAGCAAAACGGAACACCGGGGAGCTGTTTTTT
D: .
V: TRBV11-2
J: TRBJ2-2
size: many

CDR3: CASRTIADSENTEAFF
DNA: TGTGCCAGCAGGACCATAGCGGACAGCGAGAACACTGAAGCTTTCTTT
D: .
V: TRBV28
J: TRBJ1-1
size: many

CDR3: CASSFESGANVLTF
DNA: TGTGCCAGCAGCTTCGAAAGTGGGGCCAACGTCCTGACTTTC
D: .
V: TRBV11-2
J: TRBJ2-6
size: many

CDR3: CASSLTPGTGRPGELFF
DNA: TGTGCCAGCAGCTTAACCCCGGGCACGGGGAGGCCCGGGGAGCTGTTTTTT
D: .
V: TRBV7-3
J: TRBJ2-2
size: many

CDR3: CASSQDAAGAYEQYF
DNA: TGCGCCAGCAGCCAAGATGCGGCAGGGGCCTACGAGCAGTACTTC
D: .
V: TRBV4-1
J: TRBJ2-7
size: many

CDR3: CASSIDTPKELAGVNEQFF
DNA: TGTGCCAGTAGTATAGATACACCCAAAGAATTAGCGGGAGTCAATGAGCAGTTCTTC
D: TRBD2
V: TRBV19
J: TRBJ2-1
size: .

CDR3: CAILTGTDGYTF
DNA: TGTGCCATCTTGACAGGGACCGATGGCTACACCTTC
D: TRBD1
V: TRBV28
J: TRBJ1-2
size: few

CDR3: CASSSFPQGVANEKLFF
DNA: TGTGCCAGCAGCTCTTTTCCCCAGGGGGTGGCTAATGAAAAACTGTTTTTT
D: TRBD1
V: TRBV7-9
J: TRBJ1-4
size: .

CDR3: CASSETGYTQPQHF
DNA: TGTGCCAGCAGTGAGACAGGGTATACTCAGCCCCAGCATTTT
D: TRBD1
V: TRBV6-1
J: TRBJ1-5
size: many

CDR3: CASSLSGGARNYGYTF
DNA: TGTGCCAGCAGTTTATCGGGGGGAGCTAGGAACTATGGCTACACCTTC
D: .
V: TRBV27
J: TRBJ1-2
size: .

CDR3: CASGRGTYGYTF
DNA: TGTGCCAGCGGTAGGGGGACCTATGGCTACACCTTC
D: .
V: TRBV7-6
J: TRBJ1-2
size: .

CDR3: CASIPYRGSTNTEAFF
DNA: TGTGCCAGTATACCATACAGGGGGTCCACGAACACTGAAGCTTTCTTT
D: TRBD1
V: TRBV11-2
J: TRBJ1-1
size: many

CDR3: CATSRGQLSYEQYF
DNA: TGTGCCACCAGCAGAGGACAGCTCTCCTACGAGCAGTACTTC
D: .
V: TRBV15
J: TRBJ2-7
size: many

CDR3: CASNRGQGVWGYTF
DNA: TGTGCCAGCAATAGGGGACAGGGAGTGTGGGGCTACACCTTC
D: TRBD1
V: TRBV2
J: TRBJ1-2
size: .

CDR3: CAISDSRSGNNYGYTF
DNA: TGTGCCATCAGTGATAGTAGATCAGGGAATAACTATGGCTACACCTTC
D: .
V: TRBV10-3
J: TRBJ1-2
size: .

CDR3: CATGTGNYEQYF
DNA: TGTGCCACCGGGACAGGGAACTACGAGCAGTACTTC
D: TRBD1
V: TRBV24-1
J: TRBJ2-7
size: few

CDR3: CASSEDSYTGELFF
DNA: TGTGCCAGCAGTGAGGACTCCTACACCGGGGAGCTGTTTTTT
D: .
V: TRBV6-1
J: TRBJ2-2
size: .

CDR3: CASRGDRVQPQHF
DNA: TGTGCCAGCAGGGGGGACAGGGTTCAGCCCCAGCATTTT
D: TRBD1
V: TRBV6-1
J: TRBJ1-5
size: many

CDR3: CASALGEQETQYF
DNA: TGTGCCAGCGCACTAGGGGAGCAAGAGACCCAGTACTTC
D: .
V: TRBV27
J: TRBJ2-5
size: few

CDR3: CASFWGTEAFF
DNA: TGTGCCAGCTTTTGGGGGACTGAAGCTTTCTTT
D: .
V: TRBV12-3/TRBV12-4
J: TRBJ1-1
size: few

CDR3: CASSSLSWREVYEETQYF
DNA: TGTGCCAGCAGTTCCCTCTCGTGGCGGGAGGTTTATGAGGAGACCCAGTACTTC
D: TRBD2
V: TRBV6-6
J: TRBJ2-5
size: few

CDR3: CASSPAGTGDTEAFF
DNA: TGTGCCAGCAGTCCAGCGGGGACAGGGGACACTGAAGCTTTCTTT
D: TRBD1
V: TRBV28
J: TRBJ1-1
size: many

CDR3: CASAPGTVDGYTF
DNA: TGTGCCAGCGCCCCCGGGACAGTAGATGGCTACACCTTC
D: TRBD1
V: TRBV12-3/TRBV12-4
J: TRBJ1-2
size: many

CDR3: CASRGGSQETQYF
DNA: TGTGCCAGCAGAGGGGGATCCCAAGAGACCCAGTACTTC
D: .
V: TRBV2
J: TRBJ2-5
size: few

CDR3: CASSEGGTDNEQFF
DNA: TGTGCCAGCAGCGAGGGAGGGACCGACAATGAGCAGTTCTTC
D: TRBD2
V: TRBV2
J: TRBJ2-1
size: many

CDR3: CASSLGSGNNEQFF
DNA: TGCGCCAGCAGCTTAGGTAGCGGGAACAATGAGCAGTTCTTC
D: TRBD2
V: TRBV5-1
J: TRBJ2-1
size: .

CDR3: CASSLTSGTAKNIQYF
DNA: TGTGCCAGCAGCCTGACTAGCGGGACAGCCAAAAACATTCAGTACTTC
D: TRBD2
V: TRBV7-2
J: TRBJ2-4
size: many

CDR3: CASSPPPSVWRGAYTGELFF
DNA: TGTGCCAGCTCACCACCCCCCTCCGTTTGGCGGGGGGCTTACACCGGGGAGCTGTTTTTT
D: TRBD2
V: TRBV18
J: TRBJ2-2
size: many

CDR3: CASTPSTGDSYNEQFF
DNA: TGTGCCAGCACCCCCTCGACGGGGGACTCCTACAATGAGCAGTTCTTC
D: .
V: TRBV7-9
J: TRBJ2-1
size: many

CDR3: CASSPRATATNTEAFF
DNA: TGCGCCAGCAGCCCCCGAGCGACAGCGACGAACACTGAAGCTTTCTTT
D: .
V: TRBV4-1
J: TRBJ1-1
size: many

CDR3: CASSLWGLENTGELFF
DNA: TGTGCCAGCAGTTTATGGGGACTAGAAAACACCGGGGAGCTGTTTTTT
D: TRBD2
V: TRBV28
J: TRBJ2-2
size: few

CDR3: CATSTSLGTQETQYF
DNA: TGTGCCACCAGCACCAGCCTCGGGACCCAAGAGACCCAGTACTTC
D: .
V: TRBV15
J: TRBJ2-5
size: few

CDR3: CASSLAIADAYNEQFF
DNA: TGTGCCAGCAGTTTGGCGATAGCGGATGCCTACAATGAGCAGTTCTTC
D: .
V: TRBV28
J: TRBJ2-1
size: few

CDR3: CASSLPSGGAANEQFF
DNA: TGTGCCAGCAGCTTGCCTAGCGGGGGGGCCGCCAATGAGCAGTTCTTC
D: TRBD2
V: TRBV7-3
J: TRBJ2-1
size: few

CDR3: CACRGNTEAFF
DNA: TGTGCCTGCAGAGGAAACACTGAAGCTTTCTTT
D: .
V: TRBV27
J: TRBJ1-1
size: many

CDR3: CATVDPSSYNEQFF
DNA: TGTGCCACAGTTGACCCAAGCTCCTACAATGAGCAGTTCTTC
D: .
V: TRBV10-3
J: TRBJ2-1
size: .

CDR3: CASSGRGGGQPQHF
DNA: TGTGCCAGTAGTGGGAGGGGGGGCGGCCAGCCCCAGCATTTT
D: .
V: TRBV19
J: TRBJ1-5
size: few

CDR3: CSVVGGPQHF
DNA: TGCAGCGTGGTTGGGGGGCCCCAGCATTTT
D: .
V: TRBV29-1
J: TRBJ1-5
size: few

CDR3: CASSPYSYEQYF
DNA: TGTGCCAGCAGCCCGTACTCCTACGAGCAGTACTTC
D: .
V: TRBV7-6
J: TRBJ2-7
size: many

CDR3: CASFDSSFPGNTIYF
DNA: TGTGCCAGTTTCGACAGCTCTTTCCCTGGAAACACCATATATTTT
D: .
V: TRBV19
J: TRBJ1-3
size: many

CDR3: CTSSLTGVEDEQFF
DNA: TGTACCAGCAGCTTGACAGGGGTTGAGGACGAGCAGTTCTTC
D: TRBD1
V: TRBV7-8
J: TRBJ2-1
size: .

CDR3: CASSQDASGRIGTQYF
DNA: TGTGCCAGCAGCCAAGACGCTAGCGGGAGAATCGGAACGCAGTATTTT
D: TRBD2
V: TRBV4-2
J: TRBJ2-3
size: .

CDR3: CASSLEVALPYEQYF
DNA: TGTGCCAGCAGCTTAGAGGTCGCTCTGCCCTACGAGCAGTACTTC
D: .
V: TRBV7-6
J: TRBJ2-7
size: many

CDR3: CASSVGLAGSSEQFF
DNA: TGTGCCAGCAGCGTAGGACTAGCTGGGTCCTCGGAGCAGTTCTTC
D: TRBD2
V: TRBV9
J: TRBJ2-1
size: .

CDR3: CSVEEGSQSYEQYF
DNA: TGCAGCGTTGAAGAGGGGAGCCAATCCTACGAGCAGTACTTC
D: .
V: TRBV29-1
J: TRBJ2-7
size: few

CDR3: CASSYSTLSDTGELFF
DNA: TGTGCCAGCAGTTACTCGACGCTCTCGGACACCGGGGAGCTGTTTTTT
D: .
V: TRBV6-5
J: TRBJ2-2
size: many

CDR3: CSALYRDSYNEQFF
DNA: TGCAGCGCCCTCTACAGGGACTCCTACAATGAGCAGTTCTTC
D: .
V: TRBV29-1
J: TRBJ2-1
size: few

CDR3: CASSERSGGPLSKNEQFF
DNA: TGTGCCAGCAGTGAAAGAAGCGGGGGGCCCTTATCGAAGAATGAGCAGTTCTTC
D: TRBD2
V: TRBV2
J: TRBJ2-1
size: many

CDR3: CASSFPGQAGANVLTF
DNA: TGTGCCAGCAGTTTTCCCGGACAGGCTGGGGCCAACGTCCTGACTTTC
D: TRBD1
V: TRBV28
J: TRBJ2-6
size: many

CDR3: CASWGGGTDTQYF
DNA: TGTGCCAGCTGGGGAGGGGGCACAGATACGCAGTATTTT
D: TRBD2
V: TRBV2
J: TRBJ2-3
size: .